This passage covers 9 T cell receptor beta chains from one sample sequenced in a study of OX40 agonist ivuxolimab in advanced cancers. Clones were sequenced by immunoSEQ multiplex PCR, and TCRdb holds only the in-frame ones, with some missing. This sample has more than 75,000 clones; roughly 84% occur once, and the top ten carry roughly 0.33%. Sequencing was performed on CD4+ or CD8+ T cells sorted from blood, taken in a trial of the OX40 agonist ivuxolimab. The receptors were gathered from an adult with an advanced solid tumor such as melanoma, head and neck, liver or kidney cancer.

This rearrangement joins TRBV12-5 to TRBJ1-2; TRBD1 agrees at 7 bases. V shed 1 base and J 4 bases; nucleotides not matched to a gene: 6. Germline V gene data show CDR1 as LGHNT and CDR2 as FRNRAP. There are 15 residues in the CDR3. CDR3 in amino acids: CASGLGDRLPYGYTF. Here the CDR3 DNA reads TGTGCTAGTGGTTTGGGGGACAGACTACCCTATGGCTACACCTTC.

This sequence joins TRBV15 and TRBJ2-7; 7 bases fit TRBD1. The CDR3 loop spans 14 amino acids. The V and J ends lost 2 bases and 8 bases, in that order; junction bases with no gene match: 9. In germline, CDR1 is LNHNV, CDR2 YYDKDF (reference sequence). In nucleotides, the CDR3 is TGTGCCACCAGCAGACAAAGACAGGGTAGAAAGCAGTACGTC. Translation: CATSRQRQGRKQYV.

The J gene is TRBJ1-1, the V gene TRBV6-6; 10 nucleotides line up with TRBD1. Germline CDR1 is MNHNY and CDR2 is SVGAGI (reference sequence). J gave up 0 bases and V 6 bases, and 4 bases lay outside the gene matches. There are 15 residues in the CDR3. The CDR3 protein is CASRRDRGMNTEAFF. Written as DNA, the CDR3 is TGTGCCAGCAGAAGGGACAGGGGTATGAACACTGAAGCTTTCTTT.

The chain is built from TRBV6-1 and TRBJ2-1; D gene ambiguous. V lost 2 bases, J lost 9 bases, and 11 bases lay in between. CDR3 size: 13 residues. Germline V gene data show CDR1 as MNHNS and CDR2 as SASEGT. This CDR3 reads CASSELWWGEQFF. The CDR3 DNA follows: TGTGCCAGCAGTGAATTGTGGTGGGGTGAGCAGTTCTTC.

This rearrangement joins TRBV5-4 to TRBJ2-3, with D maybe TRBD1 (6 bases). Per germline, CDR1 SGHNT and CDR2 YYREEE (reference sequence). The CDR3 runs to 14 residues. V lost 0 bases and J lost 6, with 11 bases in between. The CDR3 DNA is TGTGCCAGCAGCTTGGTAGGGGGTTGGGATACGCAGTATTTT. Translation gives CASSLVGGWDTQYF.

The chain links TRBV7-8 to TRBJ1-5; D unclear. Trimming left V 0 bases short and J 2 bases short, with 8 bases between. CDR1 SGHVS and CDR2 FQNEAQ come from the germline V gene. This CDR3 region has 15 residues. CDR3 sequence reads: CASSLAPWGNQPQHF. For the CDR3, the DNA is TGTGCCAGCAGCTTAGCGCCCTGGGGCAATCAGCCCCAGCATTTT.

This rearrangement joins TRBV27 to TRBJ1-1, with 8 bases lining up with TRBD1. The V and J ends lost 6 bases and 3 bases, in that order; junction bases with no gene match: 9. CDR3 length: 15 amino acids. From germline, CDR1 is MNHEY and CDR2 SMNVEV (reference sequence). The CDR3 loop reads CASSPDRVRDTEAFF. CDR3 bases: TGTGCCAGCAGCCCGGACAGGGTGAGGGACACTGAAGCTTTCTTT.

This clone was seen only once. The chain links TRBV2 to TRBJ1-1; no clear D gene. V dropped 5 bases and J dropped 0 bases, with 10 bases sitting between them. This CDR3 spans 14 amino acids. Germline V gives CDR1 SNHLY, CDR2 FYNNEI. The CDR3 sequence: CASSRTELNTEAFF. The CDR3 DNA reads as TGTGCCAGCAGTAGAACTGAATTGAACACTGAAGCTTTCTTT.

This clone has just one count. The genes are TRBV6-6 and TRBJ1-6, with unresolved D. This CDR3 comprises 13 residues. Trimming cost V 5 bases and J 7 bases, with 9 bases left between them. The V gene's germline CDR1 is MNHNY and CDR2 SVGAGI (reference sequence). The CDR3 region has the DNA TGTGCCAGCAGTGCGAGAGACAATTCACCCCTCCACTTT. Residues: CASSARDNSPLHF.